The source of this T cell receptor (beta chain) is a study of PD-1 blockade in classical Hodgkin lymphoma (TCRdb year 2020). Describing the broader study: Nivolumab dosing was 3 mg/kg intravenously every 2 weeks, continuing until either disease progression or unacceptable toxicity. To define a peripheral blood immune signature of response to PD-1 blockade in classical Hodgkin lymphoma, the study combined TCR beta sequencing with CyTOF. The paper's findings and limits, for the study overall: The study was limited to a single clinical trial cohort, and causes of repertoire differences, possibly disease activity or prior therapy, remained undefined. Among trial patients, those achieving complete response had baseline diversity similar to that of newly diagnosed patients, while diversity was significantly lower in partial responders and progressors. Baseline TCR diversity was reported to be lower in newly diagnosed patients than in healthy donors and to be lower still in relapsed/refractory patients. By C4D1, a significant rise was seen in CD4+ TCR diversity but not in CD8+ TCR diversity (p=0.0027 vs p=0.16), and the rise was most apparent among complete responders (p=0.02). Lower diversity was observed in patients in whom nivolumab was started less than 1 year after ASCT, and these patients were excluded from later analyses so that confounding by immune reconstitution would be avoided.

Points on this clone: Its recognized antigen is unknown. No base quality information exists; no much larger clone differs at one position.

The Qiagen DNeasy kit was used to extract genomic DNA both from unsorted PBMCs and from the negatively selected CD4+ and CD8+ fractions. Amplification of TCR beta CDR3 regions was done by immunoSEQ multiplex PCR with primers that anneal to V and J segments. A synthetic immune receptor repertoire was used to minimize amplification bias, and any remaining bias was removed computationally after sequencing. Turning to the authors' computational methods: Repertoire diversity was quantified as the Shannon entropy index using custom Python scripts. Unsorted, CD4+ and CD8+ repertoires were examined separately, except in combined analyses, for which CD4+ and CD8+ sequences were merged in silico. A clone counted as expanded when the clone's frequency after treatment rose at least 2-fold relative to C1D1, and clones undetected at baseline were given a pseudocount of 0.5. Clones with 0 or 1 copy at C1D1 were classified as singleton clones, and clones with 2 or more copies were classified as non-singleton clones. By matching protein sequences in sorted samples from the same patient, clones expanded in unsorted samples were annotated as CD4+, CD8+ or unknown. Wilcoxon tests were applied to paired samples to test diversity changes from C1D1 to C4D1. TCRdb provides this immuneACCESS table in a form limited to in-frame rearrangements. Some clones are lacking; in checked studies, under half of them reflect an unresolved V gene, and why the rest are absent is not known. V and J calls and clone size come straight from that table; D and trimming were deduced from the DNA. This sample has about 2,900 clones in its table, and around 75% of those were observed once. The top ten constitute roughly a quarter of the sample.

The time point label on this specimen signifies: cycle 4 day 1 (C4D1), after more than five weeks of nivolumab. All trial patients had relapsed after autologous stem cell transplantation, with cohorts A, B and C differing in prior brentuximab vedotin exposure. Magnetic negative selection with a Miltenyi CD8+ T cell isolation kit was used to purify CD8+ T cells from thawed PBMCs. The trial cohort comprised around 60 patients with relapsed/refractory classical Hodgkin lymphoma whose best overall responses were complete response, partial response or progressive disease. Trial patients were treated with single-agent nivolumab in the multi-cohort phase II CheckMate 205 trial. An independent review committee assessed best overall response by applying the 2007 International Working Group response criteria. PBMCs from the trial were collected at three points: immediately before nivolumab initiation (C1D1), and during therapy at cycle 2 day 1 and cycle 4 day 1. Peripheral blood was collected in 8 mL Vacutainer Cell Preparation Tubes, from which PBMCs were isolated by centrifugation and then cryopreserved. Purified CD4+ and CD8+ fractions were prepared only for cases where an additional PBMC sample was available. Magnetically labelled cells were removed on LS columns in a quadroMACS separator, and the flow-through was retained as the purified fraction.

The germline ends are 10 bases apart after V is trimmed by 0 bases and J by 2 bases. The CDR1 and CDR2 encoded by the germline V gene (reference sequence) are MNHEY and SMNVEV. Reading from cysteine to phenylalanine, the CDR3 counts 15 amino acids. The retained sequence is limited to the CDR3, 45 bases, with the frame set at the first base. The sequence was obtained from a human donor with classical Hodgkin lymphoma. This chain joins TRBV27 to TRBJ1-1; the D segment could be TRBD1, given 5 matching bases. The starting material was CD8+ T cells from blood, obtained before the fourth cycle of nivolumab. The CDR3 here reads CASSLSPQANTEAFF. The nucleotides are TGTGCCAGCAGTTTATCCCCACAGGCCAACACTGAAGCTTTCTTT.